This T cell receptor beta chain was sequenced during a study of identical twins. Everyone who gave samples was a healthy Caucasian. This clonotype was seen at least ten times. Its antigen is undetermined. MiXCR, applied by TCRdb to the 5' RACE reads, yields one record per CDR3 protein. The sample consists of fewer than 800,000 distinct CDR3 sequences, just over 7% of them appearing once. Findings of the study overall: Invariant T cells like MAIT and iNKT could partly confound the zero-insertion analyses.

V was clipped by 2 bases and J by 5 bases; unmatched bases: 4. The CDR3 is 15 amino acids. Per germline, CDR1 MGHRA and CDR2 YSYEKL. These data were also reused for a study on yellow fever vaccine responses in identical twins.

This clonotype originated in a woman aged 18 to 35 in good health. Sequenced: PBMCs. This chain uses TRBV4-1 with TRBJ1-4, with TRBD1 matching over 8 bases. CDR3 region: CASSQPDRANEKLFF. For the CDR3, the DNA is TGCGCCAGCAGCCAACCGGACAGGGCGAATGAAAAACTGTTTTTT.